Following are 3 T cell receptor beta chains from one sample sequenced in a study of blood T cell repertoires in COVID-19. TCRdb's copy holds only in-frame clones and misses some; the assay was immunoSEQ multiplex PCR. The sample has about 86,000 clones; over 80% are singletons. Sequenced sample: peripheral blood. The receptor source for this set is a human donor in a cohort sampled during active COVID-19.

V gene TRBV5-1 combines with J gene TRBJ2-3; possibly TRBD2 for D (6 bases). The CDR3 is 14 amino acids. Germline CDR1 and CDR2: SGHRS and YFSETQ. V gave up 0 bases and J gave up 3 bases, with 8 bases separating them. CDR3 coding DNA: TGCGCCAGCAGCTTGGAAGGGACTACAGATACGCAGTATTTT. Translating it yields CASSLEGTTDTQYF.

The J gene is TRBJ1-1, the V gene TRBV24-1, with a possible D match to TRBD1 (6 bases). Germline V CDR1 and CDR2: KGHDR, SFDVKD. V lost 2 bases and J 2 bases, leaving 8 bases between the germline ends. CDR3 length equals 14 residues. The CDR3 nucleotides read TGTGCCACCAGTGATTCACAGGGAAACACTGAAGCTTTCTTT. Amino acids: CATSDSQGNTEAFF.

The genes are TRBV28 and TRBJ1-5, with 10 nucleotides matching TRBD1. CDR3 length: 17 amino acids. J was trimmed by 8 bases and V by 4 bases; bases with no gene match: 14. Germline V gives CDR1 MDHEN, CDR2 SYDVKM. Here the CDR3 DNA reads TGTGCCAGCAGTTCGTCCGGGACAGGGGTTAGATTGAAGCCCCAGCATTTT. Amino acids: CASSSSGTGVRLKPQHF.